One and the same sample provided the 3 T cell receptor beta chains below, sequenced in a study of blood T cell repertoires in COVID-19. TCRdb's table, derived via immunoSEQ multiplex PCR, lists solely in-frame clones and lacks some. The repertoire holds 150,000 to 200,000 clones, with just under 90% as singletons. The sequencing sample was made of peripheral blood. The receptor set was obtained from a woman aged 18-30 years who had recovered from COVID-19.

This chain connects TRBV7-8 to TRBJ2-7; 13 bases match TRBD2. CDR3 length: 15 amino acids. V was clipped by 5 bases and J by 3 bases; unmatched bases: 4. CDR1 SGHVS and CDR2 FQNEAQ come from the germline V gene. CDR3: CASSLGTSGVYEQYF. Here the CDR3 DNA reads TGTGCCAGCAGCCTAGGGACTAGCGGGGTCTACGAGCAGTACTTC.

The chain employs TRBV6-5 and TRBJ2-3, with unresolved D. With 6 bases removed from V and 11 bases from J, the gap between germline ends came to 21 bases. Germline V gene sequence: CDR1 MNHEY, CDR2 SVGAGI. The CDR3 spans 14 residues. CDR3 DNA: TGTGCCAGCAGCCCGACTCTCCGCCAGATCGGGCAGTATTTT. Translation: CASSPTLRQIGQYF.

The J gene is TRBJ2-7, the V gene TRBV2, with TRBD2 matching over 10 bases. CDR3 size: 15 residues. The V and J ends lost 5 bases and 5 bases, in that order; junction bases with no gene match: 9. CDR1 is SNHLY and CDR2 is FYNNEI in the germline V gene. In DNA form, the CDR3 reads TGTGCCAGCAGTCCGCAGCGGGGGGGCCCCAACGAGCAGTACTTC. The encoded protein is CASSPQRGGPNEQYF.